Listed here are 5 T cell receptor beta chains from one sample, sequenced in a study of T-cell reconstitution after alpha-beta-depleted transplantation in children. For TCRbeta, the library was prepared with unique molecular identifiers. TCRdb called the PCR reads again in MiXCR, with one record for every CDR3 protein. The top ten clones hold less than 5% of a sample with approximately 590,000 distinct CDR3 sequences, roughly a tenth of them seen once. The sequencing used PBMCs from the stem cell graft donor, collected from the stem cell graft. These TCRs come from a human donor who donated a stem cell graft to a child with acute myeloid leukemia.

The chain links TRBV21-1 to TRBJ1-5; the table's D call, TRBD1, was not checked against the DNA. TRBV21-1 is classified as a pseudogene. The CDR3 extends over 19 amino acids. CDR3 coding DNA: TGTGCCAGCAGCCTCCGGGACAGGGCGCTGTCCTCTAGCAATCAGCCCCAGCATTTT. Its translation: CASSLRDRALSSSNQPQHF.

This rearrangement joins TRBV20-1 to TRBJ2-1; no firm D call. V lost 5 bases and J 2 bases, leaving 16 bases between the germline ends. Germline CDR1 and CDR2: DFQATT and SNEGSKA (reference sequence). This CDR3 is built from 15 residues. CDR3 nucleotide sequence: TGCAGTGCTGCCCGCGCGCGGCAAACCTACAATGAGCAGTTCTTC. Translating it yields CSAARARQTYNEQFF.

In this sample, this clonotype turned up a few times. The rearrangement links TRBV5-1 to TRBJ2-7, with 9 bases that match TRBD2. The CDR3 totals 14 residues. Trimming at V came to 5 bases and at J to 3 bases, leaving 6 bases not matched to a gene. Germline CDR1 SGHRS, CDR2 YFSETQ. In nucleotides, the CDR3 is TGCGCCAGCAGGGGGACTAGCCAGCACTACGAGCAGTACTTC. Protein product: CASRGTSQHYEQYF.

This clonotype showed up just a few times. The genes are TRBV14 and TRBJ2-5, with 12 bases identical to TRBD2. The ends lost 4 bases at V and 5 bases at J; junction bases unmatched: 8. CDR1 is SGHDN, CDR2 FVKESK, per germline. The CDR3 extends over 16 amino acids. CDR3: CASSRGLAGQMETQYF. The CDR3 nucleotides are TGTGCCAGCAGCCGCGGACTAGCGGGACAGATGGAGACCCAGTACTTC.

The chain combines TRBV28 with TRBJ2-4, with 10 bases that match TRBD1. CDR1 is MDHEN and CDR2 is SYDVKM in the germline V gene. V lost 3 bases and J lost 0; bases outside the gene matches: 8. The CDR3 covers 18 residues. The DNA of the CDR3 is TGTGCCAGCAGTTTGGGGGACAGGGGTCCCCTAGCCAAAAACATTCAGTACTTC. This codes for CASSLGDRGPLAKNIQYF.